What follows describes a single T cell receptor (beta chain). Its antigen is as yet unknown. The PCR made use of 60 Vbeta and 13 Jbeta primers. Clones were sequenced by immunoSEQ multiplex PCR, and TCRdb holds only the in-frame ones, with some missing. The sample contains 60,000 to 75,000 clones, about 80% of which appear only once. The data originate from a study of cytomegalovirus exposure and HLA in healthy donors. The study, taken as a whole, reports: Based on reports, TCR beta sequences accurately predicted HLA-A and HLA-B alleles for most subjects.

CDR1 and CDR2 (germline): GTSNPN, SVGIG (reference sequence). Between the trimmed V and J ends, which lost 3 bases and 10 bases, there was a span of 16 bases. CDR3 length: 14 amino acids. This sequence joins TRBV30 and TRBJ1-6; D is unresolved. This receptor was obtained from a man younger than 35 in good health and CMV-seropositive. Sequenced sample: PBMCs. CDR3 protein: CAWRSGTTASPLHF. In nucleotides, the CDR3 is TGTGCCTGGAGATCAGGTACGACGGCATCACCCCTCCACTTT.